The 13 T cell receptor beta chains below were found in one sample sequenced in a study of T cells in localized non-small cell lung cancer. Measured with immunoSEQ multiplex PCR; TCRdb has only the in-frame clones, and not every one. The sample contains some 130,000 clones, roughly 90% of which appear only once. Material: peripheral blood, obtained before any cancer treatment. Receptors were obtained from a female donor aged 60 or older with stage I lung adenocarcinoma.

This chain joins TRBV6-1 and TRBJ2-1; D could derive from TRBD1 or TRBD2 (5 bases each). CDR1 and CDR2 (germline): MNHNS, SASEGT. V was pared by 6 bases and J by 13 bases, with 19 bases between. CDR3 length: 13 residues. The CDR3: CASSITIGTIQFF. Here the CDR3 DNA reads TGTGCCAGCAGCATTACCATCGGGACGATCCAGTTCTTC.

This clone has a single count. The V and J genes are TRBV13 and TRBJ1-1, with D uncertain. CDR1 is PRHDT and CDR2 is FYEKMQ in the germline V gene (reference sequence). Between the trimmed V and J ends, which lost 4 bases and 1 base, there was a span of 10 bases. The CDR3 totals 14 residues. DNA of the CDR3: TGTGCCAGCAGCTATAAAGGAGCGAACACTGAAGCTTTCTTT. It codes for CASSYKGANTEAFF.

The genes are TRBV6-5 and TRBJ2-1; D gene uncertain. Germline V gene lookup returns CDR1 MNHEY and CDR2 SVGAGI. The CDR3 contains 11 residues. Trimming stripped 10 bases from V and 3 bases from J, with 7 bases between. The chain's CDR3 is CATIGYNEQFF. The CDR3, as DNA: TGTGCCACCATAGGCTACAATGAGCAGTTCTTC.

This chain links TRBV21-1 with TRBJ1-1. TRBV21-1 is flagged as a pseudogene. The CDR3 sequence is 16 residues long. The CDR3 protein is CASSKTSGGMNTEAFF. CDR3 in DNA: TGTGCCAGCAGCAAAACTAGTGGGGGGATGAACACTGAAGCTTTCTTT.

This CDR3 is CASRGTAYNQPQHF. The CDR3 DNA reads TGTGCCAGCAGGGGGACTGCTTACAATCAGCCCCAGCATTTT. This chain connects TRBV27 to TRBJ1-5; D possibly corresponds to TRBD1 (5 bases). V was cut by 6 bases and J by 3 bases, with 12 bases left in between. CDR3 length: 14 amino acids. Germline-derived CDR1 and CDR2 are MNHEY and SMNVEV (reference sequence).

The chain carries TRBV27 and TRBJ2-1; 9 bases align to TRBD2. V was clipped by 2 bases and J by 6 bases; unmatched bases: 5. The CDR3 has 15 residues. The germline gives CDR1 MNHEY, CDR2 SMNVEV (reference sequence). The CDR3 bases are TGTGCCAGCAGTTTAGGAGGACTAGCGAGCAATGAGCAGTTCTTC. It codes for CASSLGGLASNEQFF.

This chain joins TRBV11-1 and TRBJ1-1, with unresolved D. Germline V gives CDR1 SGHAT, CDR2 FQDESV (reference sequence). Trimming removed 3 bases from V and 1 base from J, with 6 bases in between. The CDR3 runs to 13 residues. The CDR3 is CASSLDENTEAFF. The CDR3 DNA sequence: TGTGCCAGCAGCTTGGACGAGAACACTGAAGCTTTCTTT.

The V call is TRBV28, the J call TRBJ1-5, with D possibly matching TRBD1 (5 bases). This CDR3 region has 15 residues. CDR1 is MDHEN and CDR2 is SYDVKM in the germline V gene. The germline V and J ends were trimmed by 3 bases and 1 base, with 10 bases remaining between them. Here the CDR3 reads CASSFGGSSNQPQHF. The CDR3, as DNA: TGTGCCAGCAGTTTCGGGGGGTCGAGCAATCAGCCCCAGCATTTT.

This clone was observed once. The rearrangement uses TRBV5-1 and TRBJ1-2; D might be TRBD1 (5 bases). This CDR3 has 14 amino acids. From germline, CDR1 is SGHRS and CDR2 YFSETQ. The V end lost 4 bases, the J end lost 3 bases, and 13 bases lay between the germline ends. The CDR3 sequence is CASSLHWGDYGYTF. Here the CDR3 DNA reads TGCGCCAGCAGCCTCCATTGGGGGGACTATGGCTACACCTTC.

This chain uses TRBV7-2 with TRBJ2-7; 7 bases map to TRBD2. The CDR3 is made up of 15 amino acids. J was trimmed by 2 bases and V by 7 bases; bases with no gene match: 11. The V gene's germline CDR1 is SGHTA and CDR2 FQGNSA. The CDR3 protein is CASNLRASGTYEQYF. CDR3 coding DNA: TGTGCCAGCAACCTTAGAGCTAGCGGAACCTACGAGCAGTACTTC.

V gene TRBV7-3 combines with J gene TRBJ2-1; a weak D match, TRBD2 (6 bases). In germline, CDR1 is SGHTA, CDR2 FQGTGA. The CDR3 loop spans 13 amino acids. Trimming cost V 3 bases and J 9 bases, with 12 bases left between them. The CDR3 region is CASSFGGGGEQFF. The CDR3 coding sequence is TGTGCCAGCAGCTTCGGGGGAGGAGGTGAGCAGTTCTTC.

The rearrangement joins TRBV10-3 to TRBJ2-2; the D gene is possibly TRBD2 (6 bases). This CDR3 contains 16 residues. The V gene lost 7 bases and the J gene lost 8 bases, with 23 bases spanning the gap. Germline loops: CDR1 ENHRY, CDR2 SYGVKD. This chain's CDR3 is CAINGGDRRAGGELFF. The DNA for the CDR3 is TGTGCCATCAACGGGGGAGACAGACGCGCAGGTGGGGAGCTGTTTTTT.

The J gene is TRBJ1-2, the V gene TRBV7-3, with 9 bases identical to TRBD1. Germline V gene sequence: CDR1 SGHTA, CDR2 FQGTGA. The V and J ends lost 2 bases and 6 bases, in that order; junction bases with no gene match: 7. The CDR3 has 15 residues. The CDR3 coding sequence is TGTGCCAGCAGCTTATCCGGGACAGGGTTCGATGGCTACACCTTC. Protein: CASSLSGTGFDGYTF.